This T cell receptor (beta chain) was identified during a study of shared clonotypes between healthy human individuals. About the study: In total, the donors were a couple of women and a few men aged 18 to 49.

The authors ran the assay at deep level. How the authors handled the data: Junction-only sequences without quality scores were provided by ImmunoSEQ, so filtering was different. Here immunoSEQ multiplex PCR was the method, and the copy in TCRdb shows in-frame clones only, minus some. From that table come the V and J calls and clone size; the DNA was used to work out D and trimming. The table shows under 2.5 million clones, with around 92% occurring only once. The CDR3 sequence is 18 residues long. Trimming removed 3 bases from V and 4 bases from J, with 25 bases in between. Germline V gene data show CDR1 as SGDLS and CDR2 as YYNGEE.

What was sequenced was naive CD4+ T cells from PBMCs. Subset given: CD45RA+ positively selected. The gene calls are TRBV9 and TRBJ2-5; either TRBD1 or TRBD2 may fit D (5 bases each). The receptor's source is a man in his late teens or twenties in good health. Some clones in this sample may be carry-over from other donors' samples. CDR3 nucleotides: TGTGCCAGCAGCGCCGGGGCCTACAGGACTTTCGGGACAGAGACCCAGTACTTC. Protein sequence: CASSAGAYRTFGTETQYF.